This T cell receptor (beta chain) was documented in a study of blood T cells in healthy people across ages. PCR was performed a second time for 7 to 11 cycles using a sample-barcoded 5' primer and a J-beta primer mix. TCRdb called the 5' RACE reads again in MiXCR, with one record for every CDR3 protein. The sample yields about 540,000 distinct CDR3 sequences, around 24% seen once. This clonotype was counted between two and nine times. Losses at the gene ends were 2 bases for V and 3 bases for J; bases not matched to a gene: 3. Per the germline V gene, CDR1 is SGHTA and CDR2 is FQGTGA. CDR3 length: 16 residues. This sample also belongs to another study, concerning T cells of mothers and their children. According to that study: No clone of persistent microchimeric T cells was detected.

The receptor was isolated from a boy under 18 in good health. The rearrangement uses TRBV7-3 and TRBJ2-1; 11 positions match TRBD1. Sequenced input: blood. CDR3 sequence: CASSLLGQGDYNEQFF. CDR3 in DNA: TGTGCCAGCAGCTTATTGGGACAGGGGGACTACAATGAGCAGTTCTTC.